This T cell receptor (beta chain) comes out of a study of T cells in Graves' hyperthyroidism and ophthalmopathy. At the level of the study: Before treatment of any kind, peripheral blood was taken at initial diagnosis.

Clinicians diagnosed patients from clinical symptoms, serum thyroxine and TRAb, thyroid ultrasound and orbital computed tomography. RNA transcripts served as the template for amplifying TCR beta CDR3 regions. Carried out on the TCR CDR3, a first-round RT-PCR used the HTBI primer set. Via MiXCR, TCRdb re-called the multiplex PCR reads, giving one row per CDR3 protein. The table includes about 520,000 distinct CDR3 sequences, around a quarter detected once. Study findings and constraints: The majority of expanded thyroid clonotypes above 0.001 also appeared in blood.

The sample holds many counts of this clonotype. Its antigen is still unknown. This TCR was recovered from a young woman with Graves' ophthalmopathy. Sequenced: blood.

The CDR3 region has the DNA TGTGCCAGCAGTCCACTAAGACAGACCGCTGAAGCTTTCTTT. Translation gives CASSPLRQTAEAFF. This chain connects TRBV27 to TRBJ1-1; weak D call: TRBD1 (5 bases). This CDR3 spans 14 amino acids. Between the trimmed V and J ends, which lost 5 bases and 6 bases, there was a span of 16 bases. The germline CDR1 and CDR2 sequences are MNHEY and SMNVEV (reference sequence).